The 30 T cell receptor beta chains below were found in one sample sequenced in a study of blood T cell repertoires in COVID-19 (dated by TCRdb to the early 2020s). Library method: the immunoSEQ multiplex PCR assay. TCRdb obtained this table from immuneACCESS and retained in-frame rearrangements with V and J assigned. These tables miss some clones; where compared with another copy, unresolved V genes account for less than half of the shortfall, and the remainder is unexplained. Recorded for this sample are about 180,000 clones; about 81% of them occurred a single time. 10% to 15% of the sample is taken by the ten largest. Sequenced material: peripheral blood. These receptors were collected from an elderly woman with COVID-19, enrolled during active disease.

This clone came up a few times. The gene calls are TRBV7-8 and TRBJ1-1; maybe TRBD1 (5 bases). CDR1 is SGHVS and CDR2 is FQNEAQ in the germline V gene. The CDR3 has 14 residues. V shed 0 bases and J shed 5 bases, with 10 bases lying between them. The CDR3 here is CASSLARGRTEAFF. DNA of the CDR3: TGTGCCAGCAGCTTAGCTCGGGGGAGGACTGAAGCTTTCTTT.

V is TRBV14 and J is TRBJ2-7, with 7 bases identical to TRBD1. This CDR3 is 18 amino acids long. Germline trimming cut 3 bases from V and 3 bases from J; bases unmatched to any gene: 17. The V gene's germline CDR1 is SGHDN and CDR2 FVKESK. The CDR3 spells CASSHRNAPDGQVYEQYF. The CDR3 coding sequence is TGTGCCAGCAGCCACCGAAACGCCCCCGACGGACAGGTCTACGAGCAGTACTTC.

The chain joins TRBV7-2 to TRBJ2-2, with D unclear. Germline V gene data show CDR1 as SGHTA and CDR2 as FQGNSA. Trimming shortened V by 1 base and J by 6 bases, and 3 bases separated the two germline ends. The CDR3 covers 12 residues. The CDR3 DNA follows: TGTGCCAGCAGCTTAGGGCCCGGGGAGCTGTTTTTT. Its protein product is CASSLGPGELFF.

A few counts support this clone. The gene calls are TRBV18 and TRBJ1-4, with D possibly being TRBD1 (6 bases). V was trimmed by 3 bases and J by 4 bases, leaving 18 bases between them. The CDR3 is 17 residues long. Germline V CDR1 and CDR2: KGHSH, LQKENI. In DNA, the CDR3 is TGTGCCAGCTCACCGGAACAGGGTGATGGTCTTAATGAAAAACTGTTTTTT. Protein product: CASSPEQGDGLNEKLFF.

The chain recombines TRBV19 with TRBJ2-5, with TRBD2 as a possible D gene (6 bases). This CDR3 region has 16 residues. Trimming removed 2 bases at V and 2 bases at J, with 15 bases between. CDR1 is LNHDA, CDR2 SQIVND, per germline (reference sequence). The CDR3, as DNA: TGTGCCAGTAGTATACGGGCGGGGACCCCACAAGAGACCCAGTACTTC. Translating gives CASSIRAGTPQETQYF.

J is TRBJ2-3 and V is TRBV7-7; possibly TRBD2 for D (5 bases). The germline CDR1 and CDR2 sequences are SSHAT and FNYEAQ (reference sequence). Trimming pared 5 bases from V and 1 base from J, leaving 10 bases between. The length of the CDR3 is 14 residues. The CDR3 DNA reads TGTGCCAGCAGCCCAACCGGGGGCACAGATACGCAGTATTTT. Protein sequence: CASSPTGGTDTQYF.

This clone has a handful of counts. This chain joins TRBV19 and TRBJ2-2, with a weak D call TRBD1 (7 bases). CDR1 and CDR2 (germline): LNHDA, SQIVND (reference sequence). The CDR3 covers 15 residues. With 5 bases removed from V and 0 bases from J, the gap between germline ends came to 10 bases. Here the CDR3 reads CASSAGQPNTGELFF. The DNA of the CDR3 is TGTGCCAGTAGTGCGGGACAGCCGAACACCGGGGAGCTGTTTTTT.

The CDR3 reads CASRSGQEVVYEQYF. For the CDR3, the DNA is TGTGCCAGCAGAAGTGGTCAGGAGGTAGTCTACGAGCAGTACTTC. The rearrangement links TRBV2 to TRBJ2-7, with a tentative D call TRBD2 (5 bases). Trimming took 6 bases from V and 3 from J, leaving 18 bases between them. CDR1 SNHLY and CDR2 FYNNEI come from the germline V gene. This CDR3 spans 15 amino acids.

CDR3 protein: CASSFRTRGGNEQFF. DNA for the CDR3: TGTGCCAGCAGCTTCAGGACCCGAGGGGGCAATGAGCAGTTCTTC. This chain uses TRBV11-3 with TRBJ2-1; maybe TRBD1 (6 bases). Germline values: CDR1 SGHNT, CDR2 YENEEA. The V and J ends lost 3 bases and 6 bases respectively, with 15 bases between them. CDR3 length equals 15 residues.

The rearrangement joins TRBV10-3 to TRBJ2-5, with 11 bases fitting TRBD2. The germline CDR1 and CDR2 sequences are ENHRY and SYGVKD. The CDR3 runs to 15 residues. The junction had 8 bases not matched to a gene; V was cut back by 10 bases and J by 1 base. CDR3 coding DNA: TGTGCCACCTCCGGGACTAGCGGCCCCCAAGAGACCCAGTACTTC. This translates into CATSGTSGPQETQYF.

J is TRBJ2-7 and V is TRBV18; 9 bases align to TRBD1. V gave up 0 bases and J gave up 3 bases; unmatched junction bases: 3. Per the germline V gene, CDR1 is KGHSH and CDR2 is LQKENI. This CDR3 comprises 15 residues. CDR3 nucleotides: TGTGCCAGCTCACCACCGACAGGGGGGAACTACGAGCAGTACTTC. Amino acid sequence: CASSPPTGGNYEQYF.

The chain combines TRBV4-2 with TRBJ2-3; D is unclear. This CDR3 region has 15 residues. Trimming removed 4 bases from V and 1 base from J, with 12 bases in between. CDR1 and CDR2 (germline): LGHNA, YNFKEQ. CDR3 protein: CASSPGIAGTDTQYF. The CDR3, as DNA: TGTGCCAGCAGCCCCGGAATAGCAGGCACAGATACGCAGTATTTT.

The chain couples TRBV14 to TRBJ2-1, with TRBD2 matching 11 bases. Looked up from germline, CDR1 is SGHDN and CDR2 is FVKESK. The CDR3 consists of 16 residues. After removal of 2 bases from V and 6 bases from J, the junction contained 6 bases not matched to a gene. The CDR3 nucleotides are TGTGCCAGCAGCCAACTAGCGGGAGGACCTGGCAATGAGCAGTTCTTC. Translating it yields CASSQLAGGPGNEQFF.

This chain joins TRBV7-2 and TRBJ1-4; 11 nucleotides line up with TRBD1. Germline loops: CDR1 SGHTA, CDR2 FQGNSA. CDR3 length: 15 residues. V shed 5 bases and J 12 bases; nucleotides not matched to a gene: 11. CDR3 in amino acids: CASSLGQGAGEQLFF. CDR3 nucleotide sequence: TGTGCCAGCAGCCTCGGACAGGGGGCGGGAGAGCAACTGTTTTTT.

V and J are TRBV28 and TRBJ2-7, with TRBD1 matching over 8 bases. Trimming took 8 bases from V and 5 from J; bases not matched to a gene: 11. This CDR3 contains 14 residues. CDR1 is MDHEN, CDR2 SYDVKM, per germline. For the CDR3, the DNA is TGTGCCAGCTTTCCGTGGACAGGGACTGACGAGCAGTACTTC. Its protein is CASFPWTGTDEQYF. Full variable domain (outside the CDR3, taken from reference TRBV28 and TRBJ2-7): DVKVTQSSRYLVKRTGEKVFLECVQDMDHENMFWYRQDPGLGLRLIYFSYDVKMKEKGDIPEGYSVSREKKERFSLILESASTNQTSMYLCASFPWTGTDEQYFGPGTRLTVT.

The table lists this clone with a few counts. This chain uses TRBV6-5 with TRBJ1-4, with no clear D. Trimming took 0 bases from V and 7 from J, leaving 9 bases between them. In germline, CDR1 is MNHEY, CDR2 SVGAGI. CDR3 length equals 14 residues. The CDR3 reads CASSYSLESEKLFF. The CDR3 nucleotides read TGTGCCAGCAGTTACTCACTGGAGAGTGAAAAACTGTTTTTT.

The V call is TRBV10-3, the J call TRBJ1-2; TRBD1 matches 10 bases. V shed 6 bases, J shed 7 bases, and the junction held 5 bases outside the gene matches. This CDR3 spans 13 amino acids. Germline V lookup: CDR1 ENHRY, CDR2 SYGVKD. The CDR3 sequence is CAIRDDRGLGYTF. The CDR3 coding sequence is TGTGCCATCAGGGACGACAGGGGGCTTGGCTACACCTTC.

The genes are TRBV12-3 or TRBV12-4 and TRBJ1-1; D gene unclear. V shed 3 bases and J shed 1 base, with 6 bases lying between them. The CDR3 runs to 13 residues. The CDR3 loop reads CASSFNGNTEAFF. The CDR3 DNA reads as TGTGCCAGCAGTTTTAACGGGAACACTGAAGCTTTCTTT.

The rearrangement links TRBV3-1 (or the pseudogene TRBV3-2) to TRBJ1-1, with 7 positions matching TRBD1. Germline CDR1 and CDR2: LGHDT and YNNKEL (reference sequence). There are 15 residues in the CDR3. V lost 4 bases and J lost 3; bases outside the gene matches: 8. The CDR3 here is CASSPRQGGDTEAFF. CDR3 bases: TGTGCCAGCAGCCCTCGACAGGGCGGGGACACTGAAGCTTTCTTT.

This CDR3 reads CASSEIGRETQPQHF. CDR3 in DNA: TGTGCCAGCAGTGAAATTGGGCGGGAAACCCAGCCCCAGCATTTT. The rearrangement links TRBV2 to TRBJ1-5; unclear D gene. The ends were cut back, 2 bases at V and 7 bases at J, with 15 bases in the middle. Germline loops: CDR1 SNHLY, CDR2 FYNNEI. The CDR3 has 15 residues.

The chain carries TRBV6-5 and TRBJ1-5, with D unresolved. The CDR3 totals 13 residues. The V gene lost 2 bases and the J gene lost 6 bases, with 8 bases spanning the gap. Germline CDR1 MNHEY, CDR2 SVGAGI. CDR3 region: CASSYQRLQPQHF. The CDR3 coding sequence is TGTGCCAGCAGTTACCAGCGGCTTCAGCCCCAGCATTTT.

The chain carries TRBV20-1 and TRBJ2-3; D is possibly TRBD1 (5 bases). Trimming stripped 5 bases from V and 5 bases from J, with 8 bases between. Germline V lookup: CDR1 DFQATT, CDR2 SNEGSKA (reference sequence). This CDR3 is built from 11 residues. CDR3 sequence (DNA): TGCAGTGCTGGAAGGGGAGATACGCAGTATTTT. This codes for CSAGRGDTQYF.

The V call is TRBV2, the J call TRBJ2-2; no clear D. The V end was cut by 6 bases, the J end by 5 bases, with 10 bases between. Germline loops: CDR1 SNHLY, CDR2 FYNNEI. CDR3 length equals 13 residues. CDR3 loop: CASRRLTTGELFF. CDR3 DNA: TGTGCCAGCAGGCGTTTAACTACCGGGGAGCTGTTTTTT.

The chain carries TRBV9 and TRBJ2-5; TRBD2 aligns across 10 bases. Unmatched junction bases numbered 1, after V lost 0 bases and J lost 5 bases. Germline CDR1 is SGDLS and CDR2 is YYNGEE. The CDR3 consists of 14 residues. This CDR3 reads CASSVDSGGETQYF. DNA of the CDR3: TGTGCCAGCAGCGTAGATAGCGGGGGGGAGACCCAGTACTTC.

The chain has TRBV6-1 and TRBJ1-6, with D possibly TRBD1 on 5 matching bases. V dropped 1 base and J dropped 7 bases, with 11 bases sitting between them. The CDR3 is 15 residues long. Germline V lookup: CDR1 MNHNS, CDR2 SASEGT. The CDR3 DNA reads TGTGCCAGCAGTGAAGATGGGGGAGGCAATTCACCCCTCCACTTT. It yields the protein CASSEDGGGNSPLHF.

The genes are TRBV4-3 and TRBJ1-1, with D tentatively TRBD1 (6 bases). Trimming took off 6 bases at V and 3 bases at J, with 14 bases between the two ends. Germline loops: CDR1 LGHNA, CDR2 YSLEER. This CDR3 is built from 14 residues. The CDR3: CASSTGTPYTEAFF. The DNA of the CDR3 is TGCGCCAGCAGTACCGGGACACCGTACACTGAAGCTTTCTTT.

V usage is TRBV10-3 and J usage is TRBJ1-5, with a possible D match to TRBD1 (6 bases). Trimming cost V 0 bases and J 7 bases, with 10 bases left between them. The CDR3 length is 14 residues. Germline values: CDR1 ENHRY, CDR2 SYGVKD. The CDR3 loop reads CAISESVQGQPQHF. CDR3 coding DNA: TGTGCCATCAGTGAGTCGGTACAGGGACAGCCCCAGCATTTT.

The chain joins TRBV5-6 to TRBJ1-4, with 8 bases aligning to TRBD1. Germline CDR1 is SGHDT and CDR2 is YYEEEE. Trimming at V came to 0 bases and at J to 6 bases, leaving 4 bases not matched to a gene. This CDR3 has 15 amino acids. Here the CDR3 reads CASSLGQGAYEKLFF. CDR3 bases: TGTGCCAGCAGCTTGGGGCAGGGGGCGTATGAAAAACTGTTTTTT. The complete variable domain, with remaining parts taken from reference TRBV5-6 and TRBJ1-4, reads DAGVTQSPTHLIKTRGQQVTLRCSPKSGHDTVSWYQQALGQGPQFIFQYYEEEERQRGNFPDRFSGHQFPNYSSELNVNALLLGDSALYLCASSLGQGAYEKLFFGSGTQLSVL.

This chain links TRBV7-8 with TRBJ1-2; maybe TRBD1 (5 bases). The CDR3 spans 14 residues. Between the trimmed V and J ends, which lost 1 base and 4 bases, there was a span of 10 bases. From germline, CDR1 is SGHVS and CDR2 FQNEAQ. This CDR3 reads CASSLGQNSYGYTF. CDR3 nucleotide sequence: TGTGCCAGCAGCTTAGGACAGAATTCCTATGGCTACACCTTC.

The chain employs TRBV28 and TRBJ2-4, with TRBD2 identical over 7 bases. Germline V gene sequence: CDR1 MDHEN, CDR2 SYDVKM. The CDR3 spans 15 residues. J was trimmed by 0 bases and V by 6 bases; bases with no gene match: 5. The CDR3 DNA reads as TGTGCCAGCAGAGGACTAGACATAGCCAAAAACATTCAGTACTTC. It encodes CASRGLDIAKNIQYF.